Below, 23 T cell receptor beta chains from the same sample are listed, as sequenced in a study of CD8 T cells in ankylosing spondylitis. Whole-study results and caveats: Typical of ankylosing spondylitis blood, it appeared, was a TCR beta motif of 7 or 8 highly homologous variants.

These receptors lack a known antigen. TCRdb reprocessed the 5' RACE reads via MiXCR and lists one record per CDR3 protein. Of 200,000 to 250,000 distinct CDR3 sequences listed, about 6.7% are singletons. Sample: blood, either unsorted or a sorted T cell fraction (not recorded which). The receptor source for this set is a male donor with ankylosing spondylitis.

At least ten counts were recorded for this clonotype. The chain joins TRBV12-3 or TRBV12-4 to TRBJ2-7; TRBD1 is a possible D gene (5 bases). The V gene lost 2 bases and the J gene lost 2 bases, with 7 bases spanning the gap. The CDR3 covers 13 residues. This CDR3 is CASSLSTAYEQYF. The DNA for the CDR3 is TGTGCCAGCAGTTTATCGACAGCCTACGAGCAGTACTTC.

There are a few counts of this clonotype. The genes are TRBV29-1 and TRBJ2-7; 10 bases fit TRBD1. Per germline, CDR1 SQVTM and CDR2 ANQGSEA. V shed 7 bases and J 2 bases; nucleotides not matched to a gene: 17. CDR3 length: 17 amino acids. CDR3 in amino acids: CSAIGTGVTSRTYEQYF. CDR3 in DNA: TGCAGCGCCATCGGGACAGGGGTAACAAGTAGGACCTACGAGCAGTACTTC.

This clonotype showed up just a few times. The chain has TRBV20-1 and TRBJ1-5, with D possibly TRBD1 on 6 matching bases. From germline, CDR1 is DFQATT and CDR2 SNEGSKA (reference sequence). The CDR3 contains 12 residues. Trimming stripped 2 bases from V and 10 bases from J, with 12 bases between. The CDR3 DNA reads as TGCAGTGCTAGACAGGGGACCGGCCCCCAGCATTTT. Its translation is CSARQGTGPQHF.

J is TRBJ2-7 and V is TRBV10-1; 8 bases map to TRBD1. Per the germline V gene, CDR1 is WNHNN and CDR2 is SYGVQD (reference sequence). Trimming removed 0 bases from V and 2 bases from J; junction bases left unmatched: 12. The CDR3 length is 18 residues. The DNA of the CDR3 is TGCGCCAGCAGTGAGTCCAATGTCGTCCAGGACAGGGCCTACGAGCAGTACTTC. Its translation is CASSESNVVQDRAYEQYF.

This clonotype has ten or more counts. J is TRBJ2-7 and V is TRBV7-2; D remains unclear. The germline V gene has CDR1 SGHTA and CDR2 FQGNSA. This CDR3 contains 14 residues. Trimming took off 1 base at V and 1 base at J, with 8 bases between the two ends. The CDR3 loop reads CASSLGYPSYEQYF. CDR3 DNA: TGTGCCAGCAGCTTAGGGTACCCATCCTACGAGCAGTACTTC.

This clonotype appeared many times. V and J are TRBV28 and TRBJ2-7; possibly TRBD1 for D (5 bases). V lost 3 bases and J lost 0, with 9 bases in between. This CDR3 has 14 amino acids. From germline, CDR1 is MDHEN and CDR2 SYDVKM. The CDR3 spells CASSFQGSSYEQYF. DNA for the CDR3: TGTGCCAGCAGTTTTCAGGGAAGCTCCTACGAGCAGTACTTC.

Ten or more counts support this clonotype. This chain joins TRBV7-9 and TRBJ2-7; D uncertain. V was cut by 7 bases and J by 6 bases, with 10 bases left in between. This CDR3 comprises 11 residues. Germline CDR1 is SEHNR and CDR2 is FQNEAQ (reference sequence). CDR3 in amino acids: CASTSVSEQYF. The CDR3 bases are TGTGCCAGCACCTCGGTAAGCGAGCAGTACTTC.

In this sample, this clonotype turned up many times. This chain links TRBV7-9 with TRBJ2-1; 8 nucleotides match TRBD2. The CDR3 length is 16 residues. CDR1 is SEHNR and CDR2 is FQNEAQ in the germline V gene (reference sequence). Trimming cost V 1 base and J 4 bases; bases outside gene matches: 6. The CDR3 DNA reads as TGTGCCAGCAGCTTAGAGTCGCGGGGGGCGTACAATGAGCAGTTCTTC. It is translated as CASSLESRGAYNEQFF.

The chain uses TRBV10-3 and TRBJ2-7, with D maybe TRBD1 (6 bases). Germline V CDR1 and CDR2: ENHRY, SYGVKD. V was pared by 10 bases and J by 6 bases, with 19 bases between. This CDR3 has 13 amino acids. The CDR3 DNA reads as TGTGCCACCCGGGACACCCTAAAGGGCGAGCAGTACTTC. Translated, it gives CATRDTLKGEQYF.

This clonotype was seen repeatedly, ten times or more. This chain uses TRBV28 with TRBJ1-5, with D possibly being TRBD1 (5 bases). The V and J ends lost 7 bases and 3 bases respectively, with 10 bases between them. Germline-derived CDR1 and CDR2 are MDHEN and SYDVKM. The CDR3 runs to 13 residues. The CDR3 is CASIGRVNQPQHF. In nucleotides, the CDR3 is TGTGCCAGCATTGGCAGGGTCAATCAGCCCCAGCATTTT.

This clonotype was seen a handful of times. The chain joins TRBV10-3 to TRBJ2-3; D ambiguous. The CDR3 runs 12 residues. In germline, CDR1 is ENHRY, CDR2 SYGVKD. Trimming took off 4 bases at V and 10 bases at J, with 12 bases between the two ends. The CDR3 protein is CAISGSMASQYF. The DNA for the CDR3 is TGTGCCATCAGTGGTTCTATGGCCTCGCAGTATTTT.

This clonotype was recorded many times. CDR3 residues: CASSPDDRTVGEYF. The CDR3 DNA sequence: TGCGCCAGCAGCCCCGACGACCGTACTGTTGGGGAGTATTTT. The V gene is TRBV4-1, the J gene TRBJ2-3; no reliable D call. The germline V gene has CDR1 MGHRA and CDR2 YSYEKL. CDR3 size: 14 residues. With 4 bases removed from V and 13 bases from J, the gap between germline ends came to 21 bases.

This clonotype was recorded at least ten times. This chain connects TRBV7-8 to TRBJ1-2, with D hard to call. Trimming pared 8 bases from V and 2 bases from J, leaving 12 bases between. The CDR3 has 13 residues. Germline V CDR1 and CDR2: SGHVS, FQNEAQ. CDR3 sequence reads: CASSKGRNYGYTF. The DNA for the CDR3 is TGTGCCAGCTCTAAAGGACGGAACTATGGCTACACCTTC.

This clonotype was seen at least ten times. The chain links TRBV27 to TRBJ1-2, with D unresolved. Germline CDR1 and CDR2: MNHEY and SMNVEV (reference sequence). This CDR3 is 13 amino acids long. V lost 2 bases and J lost 6, with 10 bases in between. The CDR3, as DNA: TGTGCCAGCAGTTTAGACATGCTCAATGGCTACACCTTC. Amino acids: CASSLDMLNGYTF.

V gene TRBV6-1 combines with J gene TRBJ2-2, with 8 bases aligning to TRBD1. This CDR3 spans 15 amino acids. V was pared by 6 bases and J by 6 bases, with 9 bases of the junction left unmatched. CDR1 and CDR2 from the germline V gene are MNHNS and SASEGT. The CDR3 loop is CASRRQGLVPGELFF. The CDR3 bases are TGTGCCAGCAGACGACAGGGGTTAGTCCCCGGGGAGCTGTTTTTT.

Ten or more counts support this clonotype. The CDR3 protein is CASSYRQGLRADTQYF. The CDR3, as DNA: TGTGCCAGCAGCTACCGACAGGGTCTACGGGCAGATACGCAGTATTTT. The rearrangement uses TRBV7-2 and TRBJ2-3; 7 nucleotides align to TRBD1. The V gene end was trimmed by 4 bases and the J gene end by 4 bases; junction bases not matched to a gene: 11. Looked up from germline, CDR1 is SGHTA and CDR2 is FQGNSA. This CDR3 contains 16 residues. The full variable domain, its missing parts supplied by reference TRBV7-2 and TRBJ2-3, is GAGVSQSPSNKVTEKGKDVELRCDPISGHTALYWYRQSLGQGLEFLIYFQGNSAPDKSGLPSDRFSAERTGGSVSTLTIQRTQQEDSAVYLCASSYRQGLRADTQYFGPGTRLTVL.

This clonotype was recorded at least ten times. The chain's CDR3 is CASRPHRGGTEAFF. CDR3 DNA: TGTGCCAGCAGACCACACAGGGGCGGGACTGAAGCTTTCTTT. The chain carries TRBV7-3 and TRBJ1-1, with 7 bases identical to TRBD1. Germline V gene sequence: CDR1 SGHTA, CDR2 FQGTGA. J gave up 5 bases and V 6 bases, and 9 bases lay outside the gene matches. The CDR3 spans 14 residues. The full variable domain, its missing parts supplied by reference TRBV7-3 and TRBJ1-1, is GAGVSQTPSNKVTEKGKYVELRCDPISGHTALYWYRQSLGQGPEFLIYFQGTGAADDSGLPNDRFFAVRPEGSVSTLKIQRTERGDSAVYLCASRPHRGGTEAFFGQGTRLTVV.

This clonotype showed up just a few times. The chain carries TRBV7-2 and TRBJ2-3, with 8 bases matching TRBD2. Trimming at V came to 5 bases and at J to 6 bases, leaving 7 bases not matched to a gene. This CDR3 comprises 14 residues. CDR1 and CDR2 from the germline V gene are SGHTA and FQGNSA. This chain's CDR3 is CASSRAGAVDTQYF. CDR3 in DNA: TGTGCCAGCAGCCGAGCGGGGGCCGTTGATACGCAGTATTTT.

This clonotype was seen repeatedly, ten times or more. The V call is TRBV4-3, the J call TRBJ2-7, with D perhaps matching TRBD2 (6 bases). Germline CDR1 reads LGHNA; CDR2 reads YSLEER. The CDR3 loop spans 15 amino acids. Trimming took 0 bases from V and 3 from J, leaving 12 bases between them. The CDR3 loop is CASSQDRQGGYEQYF. For the CDR3, the DNA is TGCGCCAGCAGCCAAGATCGCCAGGGAGGCTACGAGCAGTACTTC.

This clonotype was detected ten times or more. This rearrangement joins TRBV6-6 to TRBJ1-1, with D perhaps TRBD1 (5 bases). CDR3 length equals 13 residues. With 2 bases removed from V and 4 bases from J, the gap between germline ends came to 8 bases. The germline V gene has CDR1 MNHNY and CDR2 SVGAGI (reference sequence). The CDR3 DNA reads TGTGCCAGCAGTTACGGGAGGGGCACTGAAGCTTTCTTT. Translation gives CASSYGRGTEAFF.

This clonotype was counted ten times or more. The chain links TRBV4-3 to TRBJ2-1; D possibly matches TRBD1 or TRBD2 (5 bases each). V was clipped by 4 bases and J by 0 bases, with 25 bases between them. CDR3 length equals 20 residues. Per germline, CDR1 LGHNA and CDR2 YSLEER. For the CDR3, the DNA is TGCGCCAGCAGCCGACTGACACCAACGGGACCTAAGAGCTCCTACAATGAGCAGTTCTTC. Its translation: CASSRLTPTGPKSSYNEQFF.

Only a few counts were recorded for this clonotype. The V call is TRBV4-1, the J call TRBJ1-2, with no clear D. CDR3 length: 13 amino acids. The ends were cut back, 4 bases at V and 5 bases at J, with 11 bases in the middle. Germline CDR1 is MGHRA and CDR2 is YSYEKL. The CDR3 DNA reads TGCGCCAGCAGCCCTGGGCCGGAGTATGGCTACACCTTC. Translated: CASSPGPEYGYTF.

This clonotype was picked up many times. The genes are TRBV6-2 or TRBV6-3 and TRBJ2-7, with D unresolved. Germline lookup yields CDR1 MNHEY and CDR2 SVGEGT. This CDR3 is 14 amino acids long. Trimming removed 2 bases at V and 2 bases at J, with 10 bases between. The CDR3 DNA reads TGTGCCAGCAGTTACGGCCAGGCCACCTACGAGCAGTACTTC. Encoded protein: CASSYGQATYEQYF.